A selection of T cell receptor beta chains follows, all from one sample in a study of T and B cells in COVID-19 patients. TCRdb called the multiplex PCR reads again in MiXCR, with one record for every CDR3 protein. The profile shows about 15,000 distinct CDR3 sequences, about 31% of them singletons. The sequencing input was blood. The receptors come from a human donor who had recovered from COVID-19. The CDR3 runs from the conserved cysteine through the conserved F or W. A D gene is named only where the DNA matches it firmly.

>TRBJ1-4|TRBV29-1|-
CSVVGPQHEKLFF
>TRBJ2-7|TRBV15|-
CATSNYEQYF
>TRBJ2-2|TRBV10-3|-
CAIRDYSNTGELFF
>TRBJ2-1|TRBV29-1|TRBD2
CSVLAGVWNEQFF
>TRBJ2-1|TRBV28|-
CASSLLAMQFF
>TRBJ2-1|TRBV7-9|-
CASSPIGSDNEQFF
>TRBJ2-3|TRBV5-4|TRBD2
CASSSRLAGYHGADTQYF
>TRBJ2-5|TRBV30|-
CAWSVNEGLQETQYF
>TRBJ2-7|TRBV20-1|TRBD1
CSARRQGLWYEQYF
>TRBJ2-7|TRBV11-3|TRBD1
CASSPWDRGYEQYF
>TRBJ1-6|TRBV6-5|-
CASSYSGLMGNSPLHF
>TRBJ2-7|TRBV19|TRBD2
CASSEGLAGGEQYF
>TRBJ1-3|TRBV5-4|-
CLLYRGVSGNTIYF
>TRBJ2-7|TRBV30|-
CAWSVSVGSYEQYF
>TRBJ1-5|TRBV18|-
CASSPAEDQPQHF
>TRBJ2-7|TRBV6-5|-
CVSSYAEGSYEQYF
>TRBJ2-1|TRBV11-3|-
CASSLVAWNEQFF
>TRBJ2-7|TRBV5-3|-
CARSRITYEQYF
>TRBJ1-1|TRBV5-4|-
CASSLTGPGGTEAFF
>TRBJ1-2|TRBV13|-
CASSLGSGGNYGYTF
>TRBJ1-2|TRBV30|-
CAWSVINYGYTF
>TRBJ1-4|TRBV20-1|TRBD1
CSALRRDRAATNEKLFF
>TRBJ1-1|TRBV7-9|-
CASSLNTEAFF
>TRBJ2-3|TRBV12-3/TRBV12-4|TRBD2
CASSNLAGFTDTQYF
>TRBJ2-1|TRBV5-6|-
CASSPTRLNEQFF
>TRBJ1-2|TRBV29-1|-
CRASANGDYGYTF
>TRBJ2-2|TRBV4-2|-
CASSLLGQPRAGELFF
>TRBJ1-4|TRBV19|-
CASSTTTNEKLFF
>TRBJ2-1|TRBV6-5|TRBD2
CASSLAGVGNEQFF
>TRBJ2-5|TRBV4-3|-
CASSQDTAPQETQYF
>TRBJ2-2|TRBV20-1|TRBD2
CSARGSGIAGELFF